What follows is one T cell receptor (beta chain) and its context. Antigen: not known. CDR1 is SGHTA and CDR2 is FQGNSA in the germline V gene. V lost 5 bases to trimming and J lost 3 bases, with 13 bases between them. This CDR3 spans 14 amino acids. The method was immunoSEQ multiplex PCR; TCRdb's version includes in-frame clones alone and lacks a portion of them. The top ten clones hold approximately 1% of a sample with 25,000 to 35,000 clones, roughly 86% of them seen once. These data are taken from a study of T cells in narcolepsy. Study results and caveats: Autoreactive HCRT-specific and TRIB2-specific clonotypes were marked in same-patient CSF-versus-blood CD4+ comparisons.

This rearrangement joins TRBV7-2 to TRBJ1-1, with D maybe TRBD1 (6 bases). The sequence was collected from a human donor in good health. The sequencing input was memory (CD45RA-) CD4+ T cells from blood. CDR3 protein: CASSPQGGDTEAFF. DNA for the CDR3: TGTGCCAGCAGCCCACAGGGAGGGGACACTGAAGCTTTCTTT.